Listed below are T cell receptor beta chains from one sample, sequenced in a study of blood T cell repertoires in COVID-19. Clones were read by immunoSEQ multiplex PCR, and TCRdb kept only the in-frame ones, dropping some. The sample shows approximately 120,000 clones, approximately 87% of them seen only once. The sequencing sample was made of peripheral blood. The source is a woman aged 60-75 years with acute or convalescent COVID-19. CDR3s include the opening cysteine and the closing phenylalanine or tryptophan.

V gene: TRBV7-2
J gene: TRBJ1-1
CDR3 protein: CASSFDRGNTEAFF

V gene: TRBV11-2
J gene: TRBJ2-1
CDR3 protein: CASSPRQGEYYNEQFF

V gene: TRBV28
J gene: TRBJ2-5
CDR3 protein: CASSTRARGQETQYF

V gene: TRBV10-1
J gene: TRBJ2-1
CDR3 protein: CASTSSGTSPGEQFF

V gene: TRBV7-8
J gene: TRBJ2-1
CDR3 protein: CASSLAERGSYNEQFF

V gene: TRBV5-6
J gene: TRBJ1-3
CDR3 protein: CASSLRGTGFGNTIYF

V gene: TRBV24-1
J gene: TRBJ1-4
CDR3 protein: CATSEAGIGEKLFF

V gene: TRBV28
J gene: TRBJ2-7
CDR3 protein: CASSPAQGGSYEQYF

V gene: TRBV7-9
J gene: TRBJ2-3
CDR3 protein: CASSRGGTDTQYF

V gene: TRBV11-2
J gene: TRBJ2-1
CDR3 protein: CASSLDLNGYNEQFF

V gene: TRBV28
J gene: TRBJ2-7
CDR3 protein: CASKLQGATYEQYF

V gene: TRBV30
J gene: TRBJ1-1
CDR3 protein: CAWSVGARGLNTEAFF

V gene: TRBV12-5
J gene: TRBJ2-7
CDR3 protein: CASGLWGQQDFYF

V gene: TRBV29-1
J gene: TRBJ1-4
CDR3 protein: CSAKGQAGEKLFF

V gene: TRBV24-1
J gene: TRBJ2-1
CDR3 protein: CATSDPSRNEQFF

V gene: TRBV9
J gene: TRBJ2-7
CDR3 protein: CASSGLAGDEQYF

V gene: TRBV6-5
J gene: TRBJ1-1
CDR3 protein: CASQAQPNTEAFF